This entry is about one TCR beta chain. Its specific antigen is unknown. Per-base qualities were not stored, and no clone one base away is much larger. These data originate in a study of spatial heterogeneity in lung cancer (dated by TCRdb to between 2018 and 2021). With respect to the entire study: Beta-chain transcripts were consistently detected in greater numbers than alpha-chain transcripts, which likely reflected higher beta-chain transcript abundance. At surgery, hundreds of tumor regions, 64 matched nontumor lung samples and 56 PBMC samples were TCR-sequenced for both alpha and beta chains. TCR repertoire features were related to nonsynonymous mutation counts determined by whole-exome sequencing of tumor tissue. In the raw uncorrected reads, each unique combination of TCR and UMI appeared on average more than ten times. In tumor regions, TCR transcript counts showed a strong correlation with a T cell transcriptional module score from matched bulk RNA-seq. TCR alpha and beta repertoires were quantitatively compared across multiple tumor regions, matched nontumor lung and blood in non-small cell lung cancer. What the authors observed across the whole study: Counts of ubiquitous and regional expanded TCRs were found to correlate with counts of ubiquitous and regional nonsynonymous mutations, respectively. Additional single-cell paired TCR alpha and beta sequencing was considered necessary to confirm, at a functional level, the hypothesis that regional TCRs recognize regional mutations. TCR-seq was estimated to cover only approximately 6.4% of tumor T cells for alpha chains and approximately 13% for beta chains. The number of expanded intratumoral alpha and beta TCRs correlated with the tumor nonsynonymous mutation count.

Library creation used 5' RACE. TCRdb shows the sequencer as NextSeq 500. The TCR library protocol attached a unique molecular identifier to each TCR cDNA molecule to allow correction of PCR and sequencing errors. For the original study's pipeline: TCR identification, UMI-based error correction and CDR3 extraction were performed with Decombinator tools. Expanded TCRs were defined as those above a frequency of 2 per 1,000, corresponding to the top 1% of the tumor frequency distribution. Expanded tumor TCRs statistically deemed absent (corrected P<0.05) from at least one tumor region were classed as regional, and all other expanded tumor TCRs were classed as ubiquitous. Renyi diversity was computed with the R vegan package after each repertoire had been subsampled 100 times to 5,000 TCRs. CDR3 similarity networks were constructed using string-kernel similarity of amino acid triplets, with links drawn between CDR3s whose pairwise similarity was above 0.82. The public reads were reanalyzed by TCRdb: fastp trimming at Q25, MiXCR alignment, in-frame beta chains only. When rows share a CDR3 protein, they turn into one entry using the most common DNA and genes. V and J calls and clone size were set by TCRdb, not the authors. The sample table holds roughly 18,000 distinct CDR3 sequences, of which approximately 6.5% were seen once. The ten largest make up roughly 19% of the sample.

The CDR3 spans 15 residues, from the cysteine through the phenylalanine. The sequence is cut down to CDR3 DNA, 45 bases in frame from base 1. V was cut back by 0 bases and J by 0 bases, leaving a gap of 9 bases between them. The germline V gene gives CDR1 as MNHNS and CDR2 as SASEGT. The time point label here, explained by the study, means: sample taken at primary tumor resection. Donors were around 71 patients with early-stage, untreated non-small cell lung cancer from the lung TRACERx cohort. For TCR sequencing, whole RNA was extracted from tumor and nontumor lung tissue, or from cryopreserved PBMC samples, and no cell sorting was done. Only patients for whom sufficient RNA was available from at least two tumor regions were selected for TCR sequencing. A lung pathologist reviewed the tumor and adjacent nontumor lung specimens before the specimens were selected.

This chain joins TRBV6-1 to TRBJ2-7; too little of a D gene remains to name it. The sequence was collected from a female donor with early-stage non-small cell lung cancer. Sequences were derived from lung tumor tissue, sampled at surgery. The DNA is as follows: TGTGCCAGCAGTGAAGCAGGAAGTTTCTCCTACGAGCAGTACTTC. This encodes CASSEAGSFSYEQYF.